The present T cell receptor (beta chain) was sequenced within a study of CD8+ T cells in alopecia areata. The overall study: Treated patients were dosed with oral tofacitinib, taking 5 to 10 mg twice daily. Overall study results and limits: When scalp samples are sequenced, resident alphabeta T cells of normal skin are also captured. The study found tofacitinib significantly decreased scalp clonality and expanded CD8+ clones among the top 100.

Extracted RNA was reverse transcribed, and the resulting cDNA served as sequencing template. TCRdb's table, derived via immunoSEQ multiplex PCR, lists solely in-frame clones and lacks some. The sample lists roughly 200,000 clones, about 55% occurring once. The CDR3 consists of 14 residues. Germline CDR1 is SGHDT and CDR2 is YYEEEE. V lost 2 bases, J lost 3 bases, and 9 bases lay in between. As for treatment: oral pan-JAK inhibitor, 5-10 mg twice daily. With regard to this clone: No antigen is known for it.

This sequence joins TRBV5-6 and TRBJ1-5, with a possible D match to TRBD1 (6 bases). This TCR was recovered from a human donor with alopecia areata. Sequencing was performed on CD8+ T cells sorted from blood, taken at week 24, from a patient treated with tofacitinib. The CDR3 region is CASSFGQLNQPQHF. CDR3 in DNA: TGTGCCAGCAGCTTCGGACAGCTCAATCAGCCCCAGCATTTT.